These T cell receptor beta chains were read from a single sample in a study of T cell repertoires in cytomegalovirus infection. Their antigen targets remain unknown. A single record per CDR3 protein comes from TCRdb applying MiXCR to the reads. The data show about 740,000 distinct CDR3 sequences, roughly a third seen once. Here the sequenced sample was cultured PBMCs, taken from culture after CMV antigen stimulation. These receptors originate from a human donor in good health (CMV status not recorded). Some clones in this sample may be carry-over from other donors' samples. The CDR3 runs from the conserved cysteine through the conserved F or W. The D gene is left open where the match is weak. The listing skips clone size in some rows; elsewhere it reads once, few, many or a size class.

D	V	J	size	CDR3	DNA
TRBD1	TRBV19	TRBJ1-1	-	CASSNRGLWTEAFF	TGTGCCAGTTCCAACAGGGGGCTGTGGACTGAAGCTTTCTTT
TRBD1	TRBV6-2/TRBV6-3	TRBJ1-5	few	CASRQGLAGQPQHF	TGTGCCAGCAGACAGGGGCTCGCAGGGCAGCCCCAGCATTTT
TRBD1	TRBV7-2	TRBJ2-1	few	CASSNDRGDYNEQFF	TGTGCCAGCAGCAACGACAGGGGAGATTACAATGAGCAGTTCTTC
-	TRBV7-2	TRBJ2-3	few	CASSLAGASGQYF	TGTGCCAGCAGCTTAGCGGGGGCTAGCGGGCAGTATTTT
TRBD1	TRBV5-4	TRBJ1-6	-	CASSEGQGVYNSPLHF	TGTGCCAGCAGCGAGGGACAGGGGGTCTATAATTCACCCCTCCACTTT
TRBD1	TRBV6-2/TRBV6-3	TRBJ2-5	-	CAITSDPGQGLSSQYF	TGTGCCATCACGAGCGATCCGGGACAGGGTTTATCTTCCCAGTACTTC
TRBD1	TRBV11-1	TRBJ1-2	few	CASSPTGNLGYTF	TGTGCCAGCAGCCCGACAGGGAATCTTGGCTACACCTTC
-	TRBV19	TRBJ1-2	few	CASSPRSGVRDGGYTF	TGTGCCAGTAGTCCAAGGTCGGGGGTCAGGGATGGAGGCTACACCTTC
-	TRBV7-2	TRBJ1-1	many	CASSRDMFASEAFF	TGTGCCAGCAGCCGAGACATGTTCGCCAGTGAAGCTTTCTTT
TRBD2	TRBV7-8	TRBJ2-1	-	CASSLVIGAGAVYNEQFF	TGTGCCAGCAGCTTAGTTATCGGCGCGGGAGCCGTCTACAATGAGCAGTTCTTC
TRBD2	TRBV6-2/TRBV6-3	TRBJ2-3	few	CASRSGGEDTQYF	TGTGCCAGCAGGAGCGGGGGAGAAGATACGCAGTATTTT
-	TRBV20-1	TRBJ1-5	-	CSASRPNDQPQHF	TGCAGTGCCAGCAGGCCTAACGATCAGCCCCAGCATTTT
TRBD2	TRBV18	TRBJ2-1	-	CASSPGLSGLSYNEQFF	TGTGCCAGCTCACCCGGACTTTCGGGACTATCCTACAATGAGCAGTTCTTC
TRBD1	TRBV29-1	TRBJ1-2	-	CSVRRTGAGYGYTF	TGCAGCGTGAGGAGGACAGGGGCGGGCTATGGCTACACCTTC
-	TRBV7-6	TRBJ2-6	-	CASSSNGANVLTF	TGTGCCAGCAGCTCGAACGGGGCCAACGTCCTGACTTTC
-	TRBV5-1	TRBJ1-6	-	CASSFRSENSPLHF	TGCGCCAGCAGCTTTCGGTCTGAGAATTCACCCCTCCACTTT
TRBD2	TRBV7-2	TRBJ2-1	-	CASSFTRGANEQFF	TGTGCCAGCAGCTTTACGCGGGGGGCTAATGAGCAGTTCTTC
-	TRBV20-1	TRBJ1-2	-	CSADGAGGYTF	TGCAGTGCTGACGGGGCTGGGGGCTACACCTTC
TRBD1	TRBV7-2	TRBJ1-5	many	CASSSRQGSNQPQHF	TGTGCCAGCAGCTCACGACAGGGAAGCAATCAGCCCCAGCATTTT
-	TRBV10-3	TRBJ2-3	-	CAISESMGSTDTQYF	TGTGCCATCAGTGAGTCGATGGGCAGCACAGATACGCAGTATTTT
-	TRBV6-2/TRBV6-3	TRBJ1-5	few	CASSYGTFNQPQHF	TGTGCCAGCAGTTACGGGACATTCAATCAGCCCCAGCATTTT
TRBD1	TRBV4-3	TRBJ2-7	few	CASSQEPLGTGTYEQYF	TGCGCCAGCAGCCAAGAACCCCTCGGGACAGGCACCTACGAGCAGTACTTC
-	TRBV7-9	TRBJ1-2	many	CASSLWDGGYTF	TGTGCCAGCAGCTTGTGGGACGGAGGCTACACCTTC
-	TRBV12-3/TRBV12-4	TRBJ1-1	few	CASSPTGGSNTEAFF	TGTGCCAGCAGTCCCACCGGGGGGTCTAACACTGAAGCTTTCTTT
TRBD1	TRBV4-1	TRBJ2-7	-	CASSQGGQGDYEQYF	TGTGCCAGCAGCCAAGGGGGACAGGGGGACTACGAGCAGTACTTC
TRBD1	TRBV7-6	TRBJ1-5	few	CASSPSRDRASNQPQHF	TGTGCCAGCAGCCCCTCGCGGGACAGGGCTAGCAATCAGCCCCAGCATTTT
-	TRBV5-4	TRBJ2-5	once	CASRRGVPSAGQETQYF	TGTGCCAGCAGGAGGGGCGTTCCTAGCGCAGGGCAAGAGACCCAGTACTTC
TRBD2	TRBV6-1	TRBJ2-1	-	CASSETSGRILYNEQFF	TGTGCCAGCAGTGAGACTAGCGGGAGAATTCTTTACAATGAGCAGTTCTTC